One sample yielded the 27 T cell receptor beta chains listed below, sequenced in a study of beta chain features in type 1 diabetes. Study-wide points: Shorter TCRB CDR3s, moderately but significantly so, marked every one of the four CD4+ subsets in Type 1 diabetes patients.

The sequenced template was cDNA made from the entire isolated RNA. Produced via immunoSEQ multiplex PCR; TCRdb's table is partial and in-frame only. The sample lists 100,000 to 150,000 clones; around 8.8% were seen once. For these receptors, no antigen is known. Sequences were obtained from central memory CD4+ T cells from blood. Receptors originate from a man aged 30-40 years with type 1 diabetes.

CDR3 nucleotide sequence: TGTGCCACCAGCAGACCAACTAGCGGGGGAGTGTCCTACAATGAGCAGTTCTTC. Protein product: CATSRPTSGGVSYNEQFF. This rearrangement joins TRBV15 to TRBJ2-1; 11 nucleotides align to TRBD2. The V gene end was trimmed by 2 bases and the J gene end by 1 base; junction bases not matched to a gene: 7. CDR1 LNHNV and CDR2 YYDKDF come from the germline V gene (reference sequence). The CDR3 extends over 18 amino acids. Complete variable domain (other parts from reference TRBV15 and TRBJ2-1): DAMVIQNPRYQVTQFGKPVTLSCSQTLNHNVMYWYQQKSSQAPKLLFHYYDKDFNNEADTPDNFQSRRPNTSFCFLDIRSPGLGDTAMYLCATSRPTSGGVSYNEQFFGPGTRLTVL.

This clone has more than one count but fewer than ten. The CDR3 is CASTASRVGEAFF. CDR3 coding DNA: TGTGCCAGCACCGCGTCGAGGGTTGGTGAAGCTTTCTTT. The rearrangement uses TRBV7-9 and TRBJ1-1; D remains ambiguous. Between the trimmed V and J ends, which lost 7 bases and 7 bases, there was a span of 16 bases. CDR3 length equals 13 residues. Germline CDR1 reads SEHNR; CDR2 reads FQNEAQ (reference sequence).

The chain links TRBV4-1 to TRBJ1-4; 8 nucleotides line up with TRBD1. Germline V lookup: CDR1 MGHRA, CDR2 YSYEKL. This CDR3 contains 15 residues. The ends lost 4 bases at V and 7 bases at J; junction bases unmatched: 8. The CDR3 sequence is CASSRTTGASEKLFF. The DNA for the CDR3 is TGCGCCAGCAGCCGGACGACAGGGGCCAGTGAAAAACTGTTTTTT.

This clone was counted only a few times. The CDR3 nucleotides read TGCAGCGTTGAGAGTACCGCCGGGAGCGAGCAGTACTTC. Residues: CSVESTAGSEQYF. The chain joins TRBV29-1 to TRBJ2-7, with a possible D match to TRBD2 (6 bases). In germline, CDR1 is SQVTM, CDR2 ANQGSEA. Trimming left V 3 bases short and J 6 bases short, with 15 bases between. The CDR3 is made up of 13 amino acids.

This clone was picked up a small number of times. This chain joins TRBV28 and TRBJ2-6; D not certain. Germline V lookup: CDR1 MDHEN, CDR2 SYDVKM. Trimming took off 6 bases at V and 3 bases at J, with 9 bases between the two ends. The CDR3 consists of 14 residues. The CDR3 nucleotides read TGTGCCAGCAGCAGTTCTCTTGGGGCCAACGTCCTGACTTTC. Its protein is CASSSSLGANVLTF.

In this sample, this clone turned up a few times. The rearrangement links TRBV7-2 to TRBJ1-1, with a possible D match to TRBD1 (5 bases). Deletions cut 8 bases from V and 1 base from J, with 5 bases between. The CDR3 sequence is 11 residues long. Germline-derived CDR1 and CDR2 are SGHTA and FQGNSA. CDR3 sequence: CASGANTEAFF. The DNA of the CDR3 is TGTGCCAGCGGGGCGAACACTGAAGCTTTCTTT. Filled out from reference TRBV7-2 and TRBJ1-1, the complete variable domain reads GAGVSQSPSNKVTEKGKDVELRCDPISGHTALYWYRQSLGQGLEFLIYFQGNSAPDKSGLPSDRFSAERTGGSVSTLTIQRTQQEDSAVYLCASGANTEAFFGQGTRLTVV.

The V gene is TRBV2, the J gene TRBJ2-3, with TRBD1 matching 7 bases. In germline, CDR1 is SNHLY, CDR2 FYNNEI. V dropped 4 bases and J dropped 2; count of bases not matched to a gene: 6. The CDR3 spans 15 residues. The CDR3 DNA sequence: TGTGCCAGCAGTGGGCAGGGGGAAGTCACAGATACGCAGTATTTT. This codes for CASSGQGEVTDTQYF.

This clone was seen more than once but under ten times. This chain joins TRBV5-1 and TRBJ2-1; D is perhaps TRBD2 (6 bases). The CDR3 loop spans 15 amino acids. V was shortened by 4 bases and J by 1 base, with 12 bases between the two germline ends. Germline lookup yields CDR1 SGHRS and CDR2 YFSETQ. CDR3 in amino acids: CASSDTGESYNEQFF. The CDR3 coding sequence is TGCGCCAGCAGCGATACGGGGGAGTCCTACAATGAGCAGTTCTTC.

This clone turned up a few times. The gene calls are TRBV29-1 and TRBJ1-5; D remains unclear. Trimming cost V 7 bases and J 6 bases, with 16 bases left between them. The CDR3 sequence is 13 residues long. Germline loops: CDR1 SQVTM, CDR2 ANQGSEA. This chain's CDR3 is CSARDSASQPQHF. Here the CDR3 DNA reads TGCAGCGCGCGGGATTCTGCGAGTCAGCCCCAGCATTTT.

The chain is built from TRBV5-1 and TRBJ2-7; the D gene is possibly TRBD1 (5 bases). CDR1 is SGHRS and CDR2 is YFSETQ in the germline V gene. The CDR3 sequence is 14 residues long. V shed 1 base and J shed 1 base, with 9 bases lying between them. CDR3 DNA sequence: TGCGCCAGCAGCTTGTCTACAGGATCCTACGAGCAGTACTTC. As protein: CASSLSTGSYEQYF.

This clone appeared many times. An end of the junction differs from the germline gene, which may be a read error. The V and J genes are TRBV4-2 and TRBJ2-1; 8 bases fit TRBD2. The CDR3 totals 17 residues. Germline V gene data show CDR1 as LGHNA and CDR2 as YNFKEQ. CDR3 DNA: TGTGCCAGCAGCCGAAGTAGCGGGGCGGCCTCCTTCAATGAGCAGTTCTTC. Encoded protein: CASSRSSGAASFNEQFF.

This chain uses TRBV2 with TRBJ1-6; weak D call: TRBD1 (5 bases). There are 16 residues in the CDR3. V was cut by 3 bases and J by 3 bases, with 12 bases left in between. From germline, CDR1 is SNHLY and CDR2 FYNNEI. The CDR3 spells CASSDGSGVYNSPLHF. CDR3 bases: TGTGCCAGCAGTGATGGTTCGGGGGTCTATAATTCACCCCTCCACTTT.

The CDR3 spells CASSSRPGETSGYTF. The CDR3 coding sequence is TGCGCCAGCAGTTCCCGTCCCGGGGAAACGAGTGGCTACACCTTC. This sequence joins TRBV5-1 and TRBJ1-2, with D uncertain. Germline-derived CDR1 and CDR2 are SGHRS and YFSETQ. The CDR3 loop spans 15 amino acids. With 5 bases removed from V and 7 bases from J, the gap between germline ends came to 21 bases.

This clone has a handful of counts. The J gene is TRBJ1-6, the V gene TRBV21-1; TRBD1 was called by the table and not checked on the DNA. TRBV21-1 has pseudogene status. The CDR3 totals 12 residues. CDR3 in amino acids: CASGTGSSPLHF. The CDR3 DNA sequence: TGTGCCAGCGGGACAGGGTCTTCACCCCTCCACTTT.

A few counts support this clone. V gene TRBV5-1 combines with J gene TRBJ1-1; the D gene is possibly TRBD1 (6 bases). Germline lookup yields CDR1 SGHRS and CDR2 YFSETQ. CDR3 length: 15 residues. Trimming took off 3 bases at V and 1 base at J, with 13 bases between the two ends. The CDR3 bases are TGCGCCAGCAGCTCCCCGGAACAGGGGAACACTGAAGCTTTCTTT. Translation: CASSSPEQGNTEAFF.

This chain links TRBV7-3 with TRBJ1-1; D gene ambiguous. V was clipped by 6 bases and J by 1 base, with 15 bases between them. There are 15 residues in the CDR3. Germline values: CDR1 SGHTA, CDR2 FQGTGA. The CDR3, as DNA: TGTGCCAGCAGGGTTGCAGGAGGGAGGAACACTGAAGCTTTCTTT. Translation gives CASRVAGGRNTEAFF.

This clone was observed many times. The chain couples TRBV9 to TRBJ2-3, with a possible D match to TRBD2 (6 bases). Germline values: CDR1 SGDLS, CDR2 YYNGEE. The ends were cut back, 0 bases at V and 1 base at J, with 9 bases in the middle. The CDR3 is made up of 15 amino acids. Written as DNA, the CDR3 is TGTGCCAGCAGCGTAGTTGCTAGCGGCACAGATACGCAGTATTTT. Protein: CASSVVASGTDTQYF.

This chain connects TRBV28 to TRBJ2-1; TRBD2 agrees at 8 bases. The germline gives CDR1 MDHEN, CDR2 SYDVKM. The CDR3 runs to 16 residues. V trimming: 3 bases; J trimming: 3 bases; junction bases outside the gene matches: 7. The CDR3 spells CASSFRGRGDYNEQFF. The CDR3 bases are TGTGCCAGCAGTTTCCGGGGGCGGGGGGACTACAATGAGCAGTTCTTC.

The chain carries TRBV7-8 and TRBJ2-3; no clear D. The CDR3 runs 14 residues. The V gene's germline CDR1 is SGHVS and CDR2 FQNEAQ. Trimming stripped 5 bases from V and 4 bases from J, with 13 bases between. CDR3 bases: TGTGCCAGCAGCACCCCGCGAGGAGCAGATACGCAGTATTTT. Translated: CASSTPRGADTQYF.

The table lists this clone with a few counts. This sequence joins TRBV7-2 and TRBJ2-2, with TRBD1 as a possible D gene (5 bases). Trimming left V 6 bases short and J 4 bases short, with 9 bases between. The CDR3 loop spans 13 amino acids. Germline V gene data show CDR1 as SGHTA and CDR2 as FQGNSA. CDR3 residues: CASRGQGTGELFF. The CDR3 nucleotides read TGTGCCAGCAGGGGTCAGGGCACCGGGGAGCTGTTTTTT.

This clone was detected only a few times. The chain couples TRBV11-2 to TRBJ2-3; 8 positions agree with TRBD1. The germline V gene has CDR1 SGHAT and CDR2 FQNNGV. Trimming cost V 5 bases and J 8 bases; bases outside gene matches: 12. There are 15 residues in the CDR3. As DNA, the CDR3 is TGTGCCAGCAGCGCCCCGGGACAGGAGCAGGGTACGCAGTATTTT. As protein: CASSAPGQEQGTQYF.

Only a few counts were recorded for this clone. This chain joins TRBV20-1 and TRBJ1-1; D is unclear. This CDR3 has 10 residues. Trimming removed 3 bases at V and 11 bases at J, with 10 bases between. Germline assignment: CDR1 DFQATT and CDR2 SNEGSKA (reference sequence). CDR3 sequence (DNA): TGCAGTGCTAGCCTTAATTTTGCTTTCTTT. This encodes CSASLNFAFF.

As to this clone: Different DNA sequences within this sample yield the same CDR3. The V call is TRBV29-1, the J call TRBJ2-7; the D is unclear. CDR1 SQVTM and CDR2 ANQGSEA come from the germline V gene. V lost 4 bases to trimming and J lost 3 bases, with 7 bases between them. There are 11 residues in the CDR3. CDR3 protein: CSVGQYYEQYF. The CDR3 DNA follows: TGCAGCGTTGGACAATACTACGAGCAGTACTTC.

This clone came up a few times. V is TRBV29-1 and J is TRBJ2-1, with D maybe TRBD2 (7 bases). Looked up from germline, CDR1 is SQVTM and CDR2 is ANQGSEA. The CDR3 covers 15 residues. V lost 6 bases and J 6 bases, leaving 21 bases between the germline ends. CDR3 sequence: CSVSGEGGDSNEQFF. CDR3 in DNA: TGCAGCGTCTCCGGGGAGGGGGGGGATTCCAATGAGCAGTTCTTC.

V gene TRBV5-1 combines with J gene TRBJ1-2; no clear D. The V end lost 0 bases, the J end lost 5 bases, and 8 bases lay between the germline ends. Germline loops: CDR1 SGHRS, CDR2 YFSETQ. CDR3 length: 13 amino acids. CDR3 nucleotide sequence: TGCGCCAGCAGCTTGGAGTCCGAGTATGGCTACACCTTC. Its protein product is CASSLESEYGYTF.

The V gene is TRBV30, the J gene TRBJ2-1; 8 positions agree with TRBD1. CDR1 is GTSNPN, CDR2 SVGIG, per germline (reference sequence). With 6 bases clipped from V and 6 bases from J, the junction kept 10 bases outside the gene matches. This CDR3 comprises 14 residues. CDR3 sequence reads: CACGPGQALNEQFF. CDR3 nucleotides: TGTGCCTGTGGCCCGGGACAGGCCCTCAATGAGCAGTTCTTC.

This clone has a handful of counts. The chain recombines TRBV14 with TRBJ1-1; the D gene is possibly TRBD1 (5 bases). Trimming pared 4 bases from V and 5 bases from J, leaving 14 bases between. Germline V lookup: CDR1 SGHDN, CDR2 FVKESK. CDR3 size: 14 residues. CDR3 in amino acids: CASSLARGWTEAFF. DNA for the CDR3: TGTGCCAGCAGCCTAGCCCGGGGGTGGACTGAAGCTTTCTTT.